The 20 T cell receptor beta chains in this list originate from one sample, sequenced in a study of blood T cells in healthy people across ages. Then a second PCR, running about 7 to 11 cycles, was carried out with a sample-barcoded 5' primer and a J-beta primer mix. TCRdb passed the 5' RACE reads through MiXCR, listing each CDR3 protein once. The repertoire consists of 850,000 to 950,000 distinct CDR3 sequences, with about 28% occurring once and the leading ten covering 17%. Sequenced material: blood. These receptors all stem from an elderly woman in good health.

This clonotype was seen many times. The rearrangement uses TRBV20-1 and TRBJ1-5, with unresolved D. With 4 bases removed from V and 4 bases from J, the gap between germline ends came to 8 bases. Per the germline V gene, CDR1 is DFQATT and CDR2 is SNEGSKA (reference sequence). The CDR3 extends over 12 amino acids. In nucleotides, the CDR3 is TGCAGTGCTATGTCTCTGAATCAGCCCCAGCATTTT. Its translation is CSAMSLNQPQHF.

This clonotype was counted ten times or more. The gene calls are TRBV4-3 and TRBJ1-2, with D perhaps matching TRBD1 (6 bases). This CDR3 region has 16 residues. V lost 0 bases to trimming and J lost 8 bases, with 19 bases between them. Germline V gene sequence: CDR1 LGHNA, CDR2 YSLEER. The CDR3 nucleotides read TGCGCCAGCAGCCAAGATGGACGGCTGGGGGGACACGGCTACACCTTC. Its translation: CASSQDGRLGGHGYTF.

The rearrangement joins TRBV6-2 or TRBV6-3 to TRBJ2-1; D unresolved. Trimming pared 4 bases from V and 0 bases from J, leaving 4 bases between. Germline V lookup: CDR1 MNHEY, CDR2 SVGEGT. The CDR3 spans 13 residues. The CDR3 nucleotides read TGTGCCAGCAGTTTCACCTCCTACAATGAGCAGTTCTTC. Encoded protein: CASSFTSYNEQFF.

This clonotype was counted many times. This chain links TRBV6-1 with TRBJ2-5; no clear D gene. CDR1 MNHNS and CDR2 SASEGT come from the germline V gene. The CDR3 is made up of 12 amino acids. V was clipped by 1 base and J by 11 bases, with 11 bases between them. The CDR3 loop is CASSEVPPRQYF. Here the CDR3 DNA reads TGTGCCAGCAGTGAAGTACCACCACGGCAGTACTTC.

This chain joins TRBV7-3 and TRBJ2-3; a possible D gene is TRBD2 (5 bases). Germline V CDR1 and CDR2: SGHTA, FQGTGA. This CDR3 region has 16 residues. V shed 4 bases and J shed 6 bases, with 20 bases lying between them. CDR3 region: CASSSSPAKRMDTQYF. In nucleotides, the CDR3 is TGTGCCAGCAGCTCGTCTCCGGCCAAGCGGATGGATACGCAGTATTTT.

The rearrangement uses TRBV7-9 and TRBJ2-5; possible D gene TRBD2, 7 bases. The CDR3 totals 16 residues. The germline CDR1 and CDR2 sequences are SEHNR and FQNEAQ (reference sequence). V was clipped by 5 bases and J by 2 bases, with 18 bases between them. CDR3 sequence: CASSPLPSGQQETQYF. CDR3 DNA sequence: TGTGCCAGCAGCCCCCTCCCTAGCGGACAGCAAGAGACCCAGTACTTC. Filled out from reference TRBV7-9 and TRBJ2-5, the complete variable domain reads DTGVSQNPRHKITKRGQNVTFRCDPISEHNRLYWYRQTLGQGPEFLTYFQNEAQLEKSRLLSDRFSAERPKGSFSTLEIQRTEQGDSAMYLCASSPLPSGQQETQYFGPGTRLLVL.

Ten or more counts support this clonotype. The chain recombines TRBV5-1 with TRBJ2-5, with D possibly TRBD1 on 5 matching bases. The CDR3 runs 12 residues. The germline V gene encodes CDR1 SGHRS and CDR2 YFSETQ. The V gene lost 2 bases and the J gene lost 7 bases, with 9 bases spanning the gap. The CDR3: CASSFSQGTQYF. The DNA for the CDR3 is TGCGCCAGCAGCTTTTCCCAGGGGACCCAGTACTTC.

A few counts support this clonotype. The V call is TRBV18, the J call TRBJ2-3, with D hard to call. V was trimmed by 3 bases and J by 6 bases, leaving 10 bases between them. The CDR3 runs to 13 residues. Germline V gives CDR1 KGHSH, CDR2 LQKENI. The CDR3 protein is CASSPSNRDTQYF. In DNA form, the CDR3 reads TGTGCCAGCTCACCGTCTAACCGGGATACGCAGTATTTT.

The J gene is TRBJ1-1, the V gene TRBV20-1; the D gene is possibly TRBD1 (6 bases). Germline V CDR1 and CDR2: DFQATT, SNEGSKA (reference sequence). The ends were cut back, 0 bases at V and 1 base at J, with 12 bases in the middle. CDR3 length equals 15 residues. This chain's CDR3 is CSARDFARGNTEAFF. In DNA form, the CDR3 reads TGCAGTGCTAGAGATTTTGCCAGGGGGAACACTGAAGCTTTCTTT.

The table lists this clonotype with many counts. This chain joins TRBV4-3 and TRBJ2-7; TRBD1 is a possible D gene (6 bases). The CDR3 runs 15 residues. V was pared by 0 bases and J by 7 bases, with 16 bases between. From germline, CDR1 is LGHNA and CDR2 YSLEER. The CDR3 reads CASSQEERPRGEQYF. The CDR3 region has the DNA TGCGCCAGCAGCCAAGAAGAGCGTCCTAGGGGGGAGCAGTACTTC.

For this clonotype: One end of the junction is discordant with germline, which a read error may explain. The rearrangement uses TRBV5-1 and TRBJ2-2; 7 bases are a match to TRBD1. This CDR3 contains 15 residues. CDR1 and CDR2 (germline): SGHRS, YFSETQ. CDR3 sequence reads: CATTAGTENTGERFF. The DNA of the CDR3 is TGCGCCACAACCGCCGGGACAGAGAACACCGGGGAGCGGTTTTTT. The whole variable domain, filled in from reference TRBV5-1 and TRBJ2-2, reads KAGVTQTPRYLIKTRGQQVTLSCSPISGHRSVSWYQQTPGQGLQFLFEYFSETQRNKGNFPGRFSGRQFSNSRSEMNVSTLELGDSALYLCATTAGTENTGERFFGEGSRLTVL.

This sequence joins TRBV7-6 and TRBJ2-7, with 8 bases matching TRBD2. In germline, CDR1 is SGHVS, CDR2 FNYEAQ. There are 17 residues in the CDR3. The trim removed 0 bases at V and 3 bases at J, leaving 10 bases unmatched. As DNA, the CDR3 is TGTGCCAGCAGCTTAGCGGCAGGCGGAGCGGGGGACTACGAGCAGTACTTC. Translated, it gives CASSLAAGGAGDYEQYF.

Of note for this clonotype: One end of the junction varies from germline; a read error may be responsible. The rearrangement links TRBV19 to TRBJ2-1; D possibly corresponds to TRBD2 (6 bases). Germline V gene data show CDR1 as LNHDA and CDR2 as SQIVND (reference sequence). The CDR3 sequence is 16 residues long. CDR3 nucleotide sequence: TGTGCCAGTAGTATTGGGAGGCAGGGAGGCTACAGTGAGCAGTTCTTC. The encoded protein is CASSIGRQGGYSEQFF. The whole variable domain, filled in from reference TRBV19 and TRBJ2-1, reads DGGITQSPKYLFRKEGQNVTLSCEQNLNHDAMYWYRQDPGQGLRLIYYSQIVNDFQKGDIAEGYSVSREKKESFPLTVTSAQKNPTAFYLCASSIGRQGGYSEQFFGPGTRLTVL.

V gene TRBV7-2 combines with J gene TRBJ2-3; TRBD2 agrees at 8 bases. V dropped 2 bases and J dropped 6; count of bases not matched to a gene: 4. CDR3 size: 14 residues. Germline V gene sequence: CDR1 SGHTA, CDR2 FQGNSA. CDR3 in amino acids: CASSLYAGGDTQYF. The CDR3 coding sequence is TGTGCCAGCAGCTTATATGCGGGGGGTGATACGCAGTATTTT.

This sequence joins TRBV18 and TRBJ2-1; 13 nucleotides align to TRBD2. Germline assignment: CDR1 KGHSH and CDR2 LQKENI. There are 14 residues in the CDR3. DNA for the CDR3: TGTACCACCCGACTAGCGGGGGGTTGGGATGAGCAGTTCTTC. Translation: CTTRLAGGWDEQFF.

This clonotype has a count of ten or more. This sequence joins TRBV6-5 and TRBJ2-5; 9 bases map to TRBD1. Germline CDR1 MNHEY, CDR2 SVGAGI. This CDR3 region has 13 residues. V trimming: 6 bases; J trimming: 8 bases; junction bases outside the gene matches: 7. The CDR3: CASRWTGALTQYF. For the CDR3, the DNA is TGTGCCAGCAGATGGACAGGGGCCCTAACCCAGTACTTC.

Only a few counts were recorded for this clonotype. Given a much more abundant clone one base away, this may be a read error. The rearrangement uses TRBV4-3 and TRBJ2-3, with D unclear. In germline, CDR1 is LGHNA, CDR2 YSLEER. The CDR3 is 16 amino acids. The CDR3 DNA is TGCGCCGGCAGCCAAGATCCCAGGTCCCCGGCAGATACGCAGTATTTT. It codes for CAGSQDPRSPADTQYF.

This clonotype was counted only a few times. CDR3 region: CASSLNQRTITGELFF. In DNA form, the CDR3 reads TGTGCCAGCAGCTTAAATCAAAGAACTATCACCGGGGAGCTGTTTTTT. This chain uses TRBV7-2 with TRBJ2-2; unclear D gene. This CDR3 is built from 16 residues. Germline V CDR1 and CDR2: SGHTA, FQGNSA. Trimming removed 2 bases at V and 4 bases at J, with 14 bases between.

In regard to this clonotype: A much more abundant neighbour one base away suggests this may be a read error. This chain links TRBV24-1 with TRBJ2-1; TRBD1 or TRBD2 may be the D gene (5 bases each). V lost 3 bases and J lost 13, with 21 bases in between. The CDR3 contains 15 residues. CDR1 and CDR2 (germline): KGHDR, SFDVKD. The CDR3 DNA sequence: TGTGCCACCAGTGATGCTGGGACGGATCGGAAGACCCAGTTCTTC. This gives the protein CATSDAGTDRKTQFF.

Of note for this clonotype: The junction differs from germline at one of its ends, possibly a read error. The chain recombines TRBV11-2 with TRBJ2-7, with 8 bases matching TRBD1. The CDR3 totals 15 residues. Germline V gene data show CDR1 as SGHAT and CDR2 as FQNNGV. CDR3 amino acids: CAGSLEQGAPNEQYF. Written as DNA, the CDR3 is TGTGCCGGCAGCTTAGAGCAGGGGGCACCCAACGAGCAGTACTTC. Filled out from reference TRBV11-2 and TRBJ2-7, the complete variable domain reads EAGVAQSPRYKIIEKRQSVAFWCNPISGHATLYWYQQILGQGPKLLIQFQNNGVVDDSQLPKDRFSAERLKGVDSTLKIQPAKLEDSAVYLCAGSLEQGAPNEQYFGPGTRLTVT.